What follows are 20 T cell receptor beta chains derived from one specimen sequenced in a study of post-analysis software for immune sequencing data (dated by TCRdb to about 2015). Here is what the overall study found, with its caveats: Patients showed significantly higher frequencies than controls for about 5 TRBV segments, among them TRBV5-6, TRBV5-1 and TRBV20-1.

These receptors lack a known antigen. The method behind the library was PCR. Sequencing instrument: Illumina HiSeq 2500. To reduce PCR and sequencing biases, unique molecular identifiers were built into the TCR beta cDNA libraries. The raw public reads went through TCRdb reprocessing: fastp at Q25, MiXCR clone calling, in-frame beta chains kept. Rows matching on CDR3 protein sequence are summarized as one entry with the most common DNA and genes. In this sample the table shows hundreds of thousands of distinct CDR3 sequences, approximately 60% of which occur a single time. 10% to 12% of the sample is in the top ten clones. Source material: blood. The receptors were gathered from a girl aged 2-15 years with multiple sclerosis.

The chain carries TRBV7-2 and TRBJ1-2, with 7 bases fitting TRBD1. After removal of 0 bases from V and 0 bases from J, the junction contained 7 bases not matched to a gene. Germline lookup yields CDR1 SGHTA and CDR2 FQGNSA. CDR3 length equals 17 residues. The CDR3 DNA reads TGTGCCAGCAGCTTAGCTATTGGGACAGCAGCTAACTATGGCTACACCTTC. Its translation is CASSLAIGTAANYGYTF.

Concerning this clonotype itself: The CDR3 end shows no conserved phenylalanine or tryptophan, and so a read error is likely. This chain joins TRBV20-1 and TRBJ1-6; no definite D call. V gave up 5 bases and J gave up 7 bases, with 12 bases separating them. The CDR3 spans 13 residues. Germline V gene sequence: CDR1 DFQATT, CDR2 SNEGSKA (reference sequence). The CDR3 nucleotides are TGCAGTGCTTCCGAAACTGAAAATTCACCCCTCCACTTG. Translating gives CSASETENSPLHL.

For the CDR3, the DNA is TGCAGTGCCACGACTACAAGGGGCCCCTATGGCTACACCTTC. As protein: CSATTTRGPYGYTF. V and J are TRBV20-1 and TRBJ1-2; maybe TRBD1 (5 bases). The germline CDR1 and CDR2 sequences are DFQATT and SNEGSKA (reference sequence). The CDR3 is 14 residues long. V was trimmed by 6 bases and J by 4 bases, leaving 18 bases between them.

The J gene is TRBJ1-1, the V gene TRBV7-9; a weak D match, TRBD1 (5 bases). This CDR3 is built from 14 residues. The germline V gene encodes CDR1 SEHNR and CDR2 FQNEAQ (reference sequence). Trimming cost V 5 bases and J 7 bases, with 17 bases left between them. DNA for the CDR3: TGTGCCAGCAGCGCGATGGGGACGGTTTATGAAGCTTTCTTT. Protein: CASSAMGTVYEAFF.

The V and J genes are TRBV7-2 and TRBJ2-7; D remains unclear. V was clipped by 3 bases and J by 3 bases, with 12 bases between them. The CDR3 length is 14 residues. CDR1 is SGHTA, CDR2 FQGNSA, per germline. In DNA form, the CDR3 reads TGTGCCAGCAGCTTTCGGACGGAAAACTACGAGCAGTACTTC. This encodes CASSFRTENYEQYF.

The V gene is TRBV12-5, the J gene TRBJ1-6, with D unresolved. With 5 bases removed from V and 8 bases from J, the gap between germline ends came to 7 bases. Germline CDR1 LGHNT, CDR2 FRNRAP. The CDR3 consists of 12 residues. Here the CDR3 DNA reads TGTGCTAGTGGTCCAGACCATTCACCCCTCCACTTT. Encoded protein: CASGPDHSPLHF.

This clonotype was seen once. The V and J genes are TRBV20-1 and TRBJ2-1, with D hard to call. The CDR3 length is 14 residues. From germline, CDR1 is DFQATT and CDR2 SNEGSKA (reference sequence). V lost 5 bases, J lost 4 bases, and 15 bases lay in between. The DNA of the CDR3 is TGCAGTGCTCAAAAGGGCGGCACATACAATGAGCAGTTCTTC. Its protein product is CSAQKGGTYNEQFF.

V and J are TRBV29-1 and TRBJ2-3; TRBD2 matches 12 bases. This CDR3 is built from 16 residues. CDR1 SQVTM and CDR2 ANQGSEA come from the germline V gene. The V and J ends lost 6 bases and 0 bases, in that order; junction bases with no gene match: 7. The CDR3 is CSVAGTSGSSTDTQYF. The CDR3 nucleotides are TGCAGCGTAGCCGGGACTAGCGGGTCTAGCACAGATACGCAGTATTTT.

This rearrangement joins TRBV6-5 to TRBJ2-7, with D possibly being TRBD1 or TRBD2 (5 bases each). Germline CDR1 and CDR2: MNHEY and SVGAGI. V lost 5 bases and J lost 4, with 12 bases in between. The CDR3 is made up of 13 amino acids. The CDR3 spells CASSRSWGYEQYF. In nucleotides, the CDR3 is TGTGCCAGCAGTCGAAGTTGGGGGTACGAGCAGTACTTC.

The chain uses TRBV29-1 and TRBJ2-5; tentative D call: TRBD2 (5 bases). Trimming stripped 2 bases from V and 3 bases from J, with 10 bases between. Germline CDR1 and CDR2: SQVTM and ANQGSEA. This CDR3 has 13 residues. CDR3 coding DNA: TGCAGCGTTGAACCTACGGAGGAAGAGACCCAGTACTTC. The encoded protein is CSVEPTEEETQYF. The variable domain in full, with the rest retrieved from reference TRBV29-1 and TRBJ2-5, is SAVISQKPSRDICQRGTSLTIQCQVDSQVTMMFWYRQQPGQSLTLIATANQGSEATYESGFVIDKFPISRPNLTFSTLTVSNMSPEDSSIYLCSVEPTEEETQYFGPGTRLLVL.

As to this clonotype: One end of the junction varies from germline; a read error may be responsible. The chain is built from TRBV7-9 and TRBJ2-7, with unresolved D. Looked up from germline, CDR1 is SEHNR and CDR2 is FQNEAQ (reference sequence). The CDR3 loop spans 12 amino acids. CDR3 in DNA: TGCGCCAGCAGCTCGGACGGTTACGAGCAGTACTTC. Protein: CASSSDGYEQYF.

Points on this clonotype: No DNA is shown, since the ends of the CDR3 on it are uncertain; the CDR3 is the one TCRdb lists. The chain uses TRBV7-2 and TRBJ2-5. The CDR3 numbers 14 amino acids, ends counted. CDR1 is SGHTA, CDR2 FQGNSA, per germline. The CDR3 region is CASSSSMLGETQYF.

The rearrangement joins TRBV12-3 or TRBV12-4 to TRBJ2-1; D may be TRBD1 (5 bases). This CDR3 is 16 amino acids long. Trimming left V 4 bases short and J 0 bases short, with 13 bases between. DNA for the CDR3: TGTGCCAGCAGTTCCCCTCAGGGAAGCTCCTACAATGAGCAGTTCTTC. Its translation: CASSSPQGSSYNEQFF.

This clonotype was observed a few times. The chain carries TRBV20-1 and TRBJ2-7; the match to TRBD2 covers 7 bases. Trimming removed 4 bases from V and 0 bases from J; junction bases left unmatched: 9. Germline-derived CDR1 and CDR2 are DFQATT and SNEGSKA (reference sequence). The CDR3 runs 15 residues. The CDR3 here is CSANLRGDSSYEQYF. The CDR3 region has the DNA TGCAGTGCTAATCTACGGGGGGACTCCTCCTACGAGCAGTACTTC.

The V call is TRBV6-5, the J call TRBJ2-3; 9 positions match TRBD2. Germline loops: CDR1 MNHEY, CDR2 SVGAGI. Germline trimming cut 2 bases from V and 1 base from J; bases unmatched to any gene: 4. The CDR3 length is 16 residues. CDR3 protein: CASSYGQRGGTDTQYF. As DNA, the CDR3 is TGTGCCAGCAGTTACGGCCAGCGGGGGGGCACAGATACGCAGTATTTT.

This clonotype showed up just a few times. The CDR3 loop is CASARTGGDTEAFF. In DNA, the CDR3 is TGTGCTAGTGCCCGTACAGGGGGGGACACTGAAGCTTTCTTT. This chain uses TRBV12-5 with TRBJ1-1; 8 positions agree with TRBD1. Germline CDR1 reads LGHNT; CDR2 reads FRNRAP. V lost 7 bases and J lost 3; bases outside the gene matches: 7. The CDR3 runs 14 residues. Supplemented by reference TRBV12-5 and TRBJ1-1, the full variable domain reads DARVTQTPRHKVTEMGQEVTMRCQPILGHNTVFWYRQTMMQGLELLAYFRNRAPLDDSGMPKDRFSAEMPDATLATLKIQPSEPRDSAVYFCASARTGGDTEAFFGQGTRLTVV.

This clonotype showed up just once. The gene calls are TRBV7-8 and TRBJ2-5, with a weak D call TRBD1 (5 bases). There are 17 residues in the CDR3. Looked up from germline, CDR1 is SGHVS and CDR2 is FQNEAQ. Trimming took 6 bases from V and 2 from J, leaving 22 bases between them. The CDR3 region has the DNA TGTGCCAGCAGGAATACCTATGGGGCTCTGGGGCAAGAGACCCAGTACTTC. Encoded protein: CASRNTYGALGQETQYF.

The chain is built from TRBV15 and TRBJ2-6, with 8 bases lining up with TRBD1. V was clipped by 4 bases and J by 0 bases; unmatched bases: 11. There are 19 residues in the CDR3. From germline, CDR1 is LNHNV and CDR2 YYDKDF (reference sequence). CDR3 sequence (DNA): TGTGCCACCAGCATCAGTCCGGGACAGGTCTTCTCTGGGGCCAACGTCCTGACTTTC. As protein: CATSISPGQVFSGANVLTF.

V gene TRBV18 combines with J gene TRBJ2-3; TRBD1 might be the D (6 bases). Trimming left V 8 bases short and J 0 bases short, with 15 bases between. Germline values: CDR1 KGHSH, CDR2 LQKENI. There are 15 residues in the CDR3. CDR3: CASRRMGASTDTQYF. CDR3 nucleotides: TGTGCCAGCCGAAGAATGGGGGCTAGCACAGATACGCAGTATTTT.

V and J are TRBV5-6 and TRBJ1-5; 8 bases match TRBD1. The ends lost 4 bases at V and 3 bases at J; junction bases unmatched: 6. The CDR3 runs to 15 residues. The germline CDR1 and CDR2 sequences are SGHDT and YYEEEE. CDR3 residues: CASSALDRDNQPQHF. For the CDR3, the DNA is TGTGCCAGCAGCGCTCTGGACAGGGACAATCAGCCCCAGCATTTT.